This TCR beta chain is drawn from a study of blood T cell repertoires in COVID-19. The wider study: Italy, Spain and the United States were the sources of the convalescent and acute COVID-19 samples. Sources were T cells, B-cell-depleted T cells, or PBMCs; the material itself was cDNA or gDNA.

In the authors' methods: Reference gene primer amplification yielded estimated nucleated cell counts. TCRdb keeps only in-frame clones here, not all; method: immunoSEQ multiplex PCR. That table gives V, J and clone size, and the DNA gave D and trimming. The sample gives about 71,000 clones, roughly 90% of which show up once; roughly 2% is in the top ten. The specimen sequenced was peripheral blood. The receptor's source is a man aged 25-45 years with acute or convalescent COVID-19.

CDR3 in DNA: TGTGCCAGCAGTTACTCCGGGACAGCCTGGAAAGAGACCCAGTACTTC. As protein: CASSYSGTAWKETQYF. The chain couples TRBV6-2 or TRBV6-3 to TRBJ2-5; the match to TRBD1 covers 7 bases. V shed 0 bases, J shed 3 bases, and the junction held 7 bases outside the gene matches. Germline-derived CDR1 and CDR2 are MNHEY and SVGEGT. The CDR3 sequence is 16 residues long.